This note documents a single T cell receptor (beta chain) sequence. The data originate from a study of blood T cell repertoires in COVID-19. For the study at large: Acute and convalescent COVID-19 specimens originated in the United States, Italy and Spain. T cells, B-cell-depleted T cells, or PBMCs supplied cDNA or gDNA.

Under the authors' procedure: Using reference gene primer amplification, nucleated cell counts were estimated. Generated by immunoSEQ multiplex PCR, the TCRdb table keeps only in-frame clones and is missing some. V, J and clone size derive from that table, while D and trimming were established from the DNA sequence. The table lists approximately 300,000 clones, about nine tenths of them singletons. This CDR3 comprises 13 residues. V was shortened by 7 bases and J by 6 bases, with 16 bases between the two germline ends. Germline CDR1 is MDHEN and CDR2 is SYDVKM. The receptor's source is a woman between 45 and 65 years old who had recovered from COVID-19. The rearrangement links TRBV28 to TRBJ2-7; a weak D match, TRBD2 (5 bases). The sequenced material came from peripheral blood. The CDR3 is CASTFSALGEQYF. CDR3 sequence (DNA): TGTGCCAGCACTTTTAGCGCACTCGGCGAGCAGTACTTC.